These 5 T cell receptor beta chains originate from one sample sequenced in a study of early T cells in non-severe SARS-CoV-2 infection. MiXCR, applied by TCRdb to the 5' RACE reads, yields one record per CDR3 protein. The data hold 26,000 or so distinct CDR3 sequences, with 4% to 5% observed a single time. Sequencing was carried out using whole blood. The receptors were sampled from an adult who was a healthcare worker with PCR-confirmed SARS-CoV-2 infection or an uninfected control (not recorded which).

This clonotype was recorded many times. The rearrangement joins TRBV20-1 to TRBJ1-1; TRBD1 matches at 7 bases. There are 16 residues in the CDR3. Germline CDR1 reads DFQATT; CDR2 reads SNEGSKA (reference sequence). The V segment lost 0 bases and the J segment 5 bases; nucleotides outside the gene matches: 12. For the CDR3, the DNA is TGCAGTGCTAGAGATCCGGGACAGTCACTCGGGACTGAAGCTTTCTTT. Translated: CSARDPGQSLGTEAFF.

This clonotype was observed at least ten times. This sequence joins TRBV28 and TRBJ2-6, with 8 bases that match TRBD1. The CDR3 is 17 residues long. Germline V gene data show CDR1 as MDHEN and CDR2 as SYDVKM. Trimming removed 5 bases from V and 2 bases from J; junction bases left unmatched: 8. CDR3: CASSTGQGIPGANVLTF. In DNA, the CDR3 is TGTGCCAGCAGTACCGGACAGGGAATCCCTGGGGCCAACGTCCTGACTTTC.

The chain employs TRBV7-3 and TRBJ2-1; D perhaps matches TRBD2 (5 bases). Between the trimmed V and J ends, which lost 3 bases and 10 bases, there was a span of 16 bases. CDR1 SGHTA and CDR2 FQGTGA come from the germline V gene. This CDR3 contains 14 residues. The DNA of the CDR3 is TGTGCCAGCAGCTTTCGTTCGGACGGCGGGGAGCAGTTCTTC. It yields the protein CASSFRSDGGEQFF.

The J gene is TRBJ2-3, the V gene TRBV18; no clear D. The CDR3 loop spans 16 amino acids. V was cut by 3 bases and J by 0 bases, with 13 bases left in between. CDR1 is KGHSH, CDR2 LQKENI, per germline. CDR3 DNA sequence: TGTGCCAGCTCACCCCGCCCAGCTACTAGCACAGATACGCAGTATTTT. It specifies CASSPRPATSTDTQYF.

This clonotype was seen ten or more times. This chain uses TRBV5-1 with TRBJ2-7; TRBD2 aligns across 9 bases. Germline V lookup: CDR1 SGHRS, CDR2 YFSETQ. The trim removed 0 bases at V and 1 base at J, leaving 5 bases unmatched. The CDR3 sequence is 16 residues long. The CDR3, as DNA: TGCGCCAGCAGCTTGGCCGGGGCGGGAGGGTCCTACGAGCAGTACTTC. Protein product: CASSLAGAGGSYEQYF.